This T cell receptor beta chain stems from a study of T cell changes during pregnancy in multiple sclerosis. Profiled with immunoSEQ multiplex PCR; TCRdb holds only in-frame clones, not every one. The sample has 45,000 or so clones, roughly 96% seen once; the top ten hold about 1%. Between the trimmed V and J ends, which lost 4 bases and 4 bases, there was a span of 6 bases. CDR3 length: 12 amino acids. The germline CDR1 and CDR2 sequences are SNHLY and FYNNEI. The receptor was isolated from a female donor with multiple sclerosis, enrolled in a pregnancy study. The source was peripheral blood, collected in the second trimester of pregnancy. The chain has TRBV2 and TRBJ2-3; the D gene is possibly TRBD1 (5 bases). CDR3 sequence reads: CASSVGADTQYF. In DNA form, the CDR3 reads TGTGCCAGCAGTGTAGGGGCAGATACGCAGTATTTT.